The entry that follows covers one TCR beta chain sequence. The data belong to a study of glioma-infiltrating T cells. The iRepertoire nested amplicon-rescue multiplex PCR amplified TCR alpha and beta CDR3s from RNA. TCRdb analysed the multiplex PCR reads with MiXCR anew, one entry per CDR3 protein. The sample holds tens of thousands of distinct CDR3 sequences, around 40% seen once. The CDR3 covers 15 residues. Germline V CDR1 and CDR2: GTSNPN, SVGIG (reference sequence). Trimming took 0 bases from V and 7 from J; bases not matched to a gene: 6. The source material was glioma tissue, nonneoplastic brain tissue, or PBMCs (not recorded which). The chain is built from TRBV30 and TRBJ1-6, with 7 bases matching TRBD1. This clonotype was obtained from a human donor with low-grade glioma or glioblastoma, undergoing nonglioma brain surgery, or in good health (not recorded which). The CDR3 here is CAWSVGTVGNSPLHF. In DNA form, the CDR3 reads TGTGCCTGGAGTGTAGGGACAGTTGGAAATTCACCCCTCCACTTT. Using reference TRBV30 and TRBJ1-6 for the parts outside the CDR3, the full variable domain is SQTIHQWPATLVQPVGSPLSLECTVEGTSNPNLYWYRQAAGRGLQLLFYSVGIGQISSEVPQNLSASRPQDRQFILSSKKLLLSDSGFYLCAWSVGTVGNSPLHFGNGTRLTVT.